In this sample, the clone carrying this T cell receptor (delta chain) turned up a few times. The antigen remains undetermined. This likely stems from a read error, as it lies one base from a far larger clone. Other DNA sequences within the sample encode an identical CDR3. This sample was taken from a study of γδ T cells in repeated Plasmodium falciparum infection. Across the study: Over approximately 640 days, donors received four mosquito-bite P. falciparum NF54 infections. Study conclusions and caveats: Over time and infection, Vgamma9/Vdelta2+ repertoires remained highly stable and polyclonal.

This CDR3 spans 23 amino acids. Per the germline V gene, CDR1 is TVYSNPD and CDR2 is GDNSRS (reference sequence). TCRdb called clones from the multiplex PCR reads again using CATT. Among some 51,000 delta-chain clones listed, roughly 2% were seen once. Vgamma9/Vdelta2+ and Vdelta2-negative gammadelta T cells were flow-sorted from PBMC for bulk sequencing. Input material: gamma-delta T cells from blood. This TCR was sampled from a pool of human donors (malaria-infected and uninfected, not separated). J is TRDJ1 and V is TRDV3; 8 bases map to TRDD3. Here the J gene came from matching the DNA to germline, since TCRdb omits it. The CDR3 here is CAFISRAYINSYWGSRYTDKLIF. CDR3 nucleotide sequence: TGCGCCTTTATCTCTCGCGCCTACATCAATTCTTACTGGGGGTCCCGGTACACCGATAAACTCATCTTT.